A single T cell receptor beta chain is shown here with its context. The data are from a study of blood T cell repertoires in COVID-19. Study-level information: Samples of COVID-19 (acute and convalescent) were obtained from the United States, Italy and Spain.

Per the authors' pipeline: Counts of nucleated cells, estimated from reference gene primer amplification, were obtained. Repertoires were generated with immunoSEQ multiplex PCR, while TCRdb's copy carries only in-frame clones and drops some. V and J calls and clone size are copied from that table; D and trimming were computed from the DNA. The sample includes 400,000 to 450,000 clones, around 88% of them seen just once. Patients from Seattle were sampled longitudinally, starting during active infection. Germline CDR1 SGHNT, CDR2 YYREEE (reference sequence). This CDR3 has 15 residues. Losses at the gene ends were 4 bases for V and 0 bases for J; bases not matched to a gene: 4.

This clonotype was obtained from a woman aged 45 to 65 with COVID-19, enrolled during active disease. V is TRBV5-4 and J is TRBJ2-3; TRBD1 matches 8 bases. Sequencing was performed on peripheral blood. CDR3 in amino acids: CASSPGQVSTDTQYF. DNA of the CDR3: TGTGCCAGCAGCCCGGGACAGGTGAGCACAGATACGCAGTATTTT.